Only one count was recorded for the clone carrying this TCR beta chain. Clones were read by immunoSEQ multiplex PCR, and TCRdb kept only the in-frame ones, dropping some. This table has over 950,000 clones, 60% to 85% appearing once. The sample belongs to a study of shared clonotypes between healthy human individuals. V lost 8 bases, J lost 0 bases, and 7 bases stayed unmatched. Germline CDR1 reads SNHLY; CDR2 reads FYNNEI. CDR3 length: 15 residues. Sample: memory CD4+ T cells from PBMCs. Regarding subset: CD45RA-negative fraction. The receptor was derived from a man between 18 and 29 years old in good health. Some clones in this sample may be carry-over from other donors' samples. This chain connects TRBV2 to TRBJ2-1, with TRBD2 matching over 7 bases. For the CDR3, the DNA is TGTGCCAGCTCCCCAGCGGGATCCTCCTACAATGAGCAGTTCTTC. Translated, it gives CASSPAGSSYNEQFF.